This TCR beta chain derives from a study of cytomegalovirus exposure and HLA in healthy donors. Study conclusions and caveats: A few CMV-associated chains were confirmed in vitro to be specific for CMV antigens. Cytomegalovirus status, reportedly, was diagnosed with high specificity and sensitivity by the classifier. About 180 TCR beta chains were listed as cytomegalovirus-associated.

Germline lookup yields CDR1 SNHLY and CDR2 FYNNEI. Trimming removed 6 bases at V and 0 bases at J, with 18 bases between. CDR3 length equals 16 residues. The donors were members of the validation cohort, which comprised 90 to 150 subjects and was separate from the first cohort of roughly 700 subjects. Sequencing was performed with immunoSEQ multiplex PCR; in TCRdb, only in-frame clones are kept and a portion is missing. There are about 82,000 clones in the sample; about 92% occur only once, and 0.67% lies in the top ten. A note on this clone: Its antigen is not identified.

This sequence originates from a young man in good health and CMV-seronegative. The sequenced sample consisted of PBMCs. The chain carries TRBV2 and TRBJ2-7, with TRBD2 as a possible D gene (6 bases). Written as DNA, the CDR3 is TGTGCCAGCAGCCTCCTCCTAGCGTCTGCCTCCTACGAGCAGTACTTC. Encoded protein: CASSLLLASASYEQYF.